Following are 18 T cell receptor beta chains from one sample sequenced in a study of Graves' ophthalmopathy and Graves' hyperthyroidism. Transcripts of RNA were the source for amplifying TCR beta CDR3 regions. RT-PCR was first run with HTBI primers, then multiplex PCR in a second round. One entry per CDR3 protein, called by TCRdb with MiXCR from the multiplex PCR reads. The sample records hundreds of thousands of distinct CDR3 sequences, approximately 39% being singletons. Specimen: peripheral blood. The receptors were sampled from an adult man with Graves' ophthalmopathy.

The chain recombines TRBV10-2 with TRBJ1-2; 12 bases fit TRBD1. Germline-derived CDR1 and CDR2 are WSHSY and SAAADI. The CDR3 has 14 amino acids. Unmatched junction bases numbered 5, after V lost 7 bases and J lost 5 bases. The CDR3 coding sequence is TGCGCCAGCACGGGACAGGGGGCGCGGTATGGCTACACCTTC. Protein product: CASTGQGARYGYTF.

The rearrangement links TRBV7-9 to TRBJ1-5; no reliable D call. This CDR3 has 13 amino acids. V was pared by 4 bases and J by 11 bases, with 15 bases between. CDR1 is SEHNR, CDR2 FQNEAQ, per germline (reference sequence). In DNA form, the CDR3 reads TGTGCCAGCAGCTCTGGTGGGGATACGACCCAGCATTTT. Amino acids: CASSSGGDTTQHF.

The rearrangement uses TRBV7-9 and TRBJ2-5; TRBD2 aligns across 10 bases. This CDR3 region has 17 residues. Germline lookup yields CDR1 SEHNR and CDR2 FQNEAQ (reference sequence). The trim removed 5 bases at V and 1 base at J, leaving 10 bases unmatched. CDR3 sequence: CASSQTSGTGAQETQYF. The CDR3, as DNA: TGTGCCAGCAGCCAAACTAGCGGGACGGGGGCCCAAGAGACCCAGTACTTC.

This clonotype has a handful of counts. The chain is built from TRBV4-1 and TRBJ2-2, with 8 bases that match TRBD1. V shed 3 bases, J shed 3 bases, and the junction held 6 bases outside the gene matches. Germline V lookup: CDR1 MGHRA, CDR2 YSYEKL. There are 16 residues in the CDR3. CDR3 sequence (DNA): TGCGCCAGCAGCCACCCCGGACAGGGAGACACCGGGGAGCTGTTTTTT. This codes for CASSHPGQGDTGELFF.

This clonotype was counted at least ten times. The CDR3 DNA reads TGTGCCAGTACCCAGGACAGGGGAGCCTATGGCTACACCTTC. It codes for CASTQDRGAYGYTF. This chain uses TRBV19 with TRBJ1-2, with 9 positions matching TRBD1. V was clipped by 7 bases and J by 4 bases; unmatched bases: 7. The CDR3 spans 14 residues. The germline V gene encodes CDR1 LNHDA and CDR2 SQIVND (reference sequence).

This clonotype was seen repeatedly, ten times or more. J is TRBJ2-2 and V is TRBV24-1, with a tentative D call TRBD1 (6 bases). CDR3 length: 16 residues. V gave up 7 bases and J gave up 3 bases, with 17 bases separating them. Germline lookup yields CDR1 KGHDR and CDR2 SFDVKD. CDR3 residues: CATSEPQGAHTGELFF. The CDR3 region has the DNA TGTGCCACCAGCGAGCCACAGGGAGCGCACACCGGGGAGCTGTTTTTT.

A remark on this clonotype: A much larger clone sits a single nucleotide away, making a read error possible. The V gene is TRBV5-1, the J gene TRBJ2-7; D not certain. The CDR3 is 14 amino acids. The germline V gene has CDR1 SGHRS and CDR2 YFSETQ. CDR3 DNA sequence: TGCGCCAGCGGCTTGGGTAGCCCAGACTACGAGCAGTACTTC. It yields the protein CASGLGSPDYEQYF.

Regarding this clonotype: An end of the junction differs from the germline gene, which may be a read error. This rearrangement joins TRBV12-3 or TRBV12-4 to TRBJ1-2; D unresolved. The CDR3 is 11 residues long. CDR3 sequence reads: CTSSVTYGYTF. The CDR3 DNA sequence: TGTACCAGCAGCGTGACCTATGGCTACACCTTC.

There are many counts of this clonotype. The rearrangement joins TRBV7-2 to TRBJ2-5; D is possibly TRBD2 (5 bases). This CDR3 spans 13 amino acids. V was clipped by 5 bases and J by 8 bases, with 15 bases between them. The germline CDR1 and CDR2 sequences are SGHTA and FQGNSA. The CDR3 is CASSPLGSGTQYF. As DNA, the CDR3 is TGTGCCAGCAGCCCGTTAGGCAGCGGCACCCAGTACTTC. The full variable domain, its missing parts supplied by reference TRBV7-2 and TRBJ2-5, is GAGVSQSPSNKVTEKGKDVELRCDPISGHTALYWYRQSLGQGLEFLIYFQGNSAPDKSGLPSDRFSAERTGGSVSTLTIQRTQQEDSAVYLCASSPLGSGTQYFGPGTRLLVL.

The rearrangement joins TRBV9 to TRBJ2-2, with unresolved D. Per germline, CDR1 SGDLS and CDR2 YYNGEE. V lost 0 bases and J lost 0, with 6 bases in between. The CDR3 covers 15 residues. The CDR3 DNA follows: TGTGCCAGCAGCGTAGAACCAACGAACACCGGGGAGCTGTTTTTT. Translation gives CASSVEPTNTGELFF.

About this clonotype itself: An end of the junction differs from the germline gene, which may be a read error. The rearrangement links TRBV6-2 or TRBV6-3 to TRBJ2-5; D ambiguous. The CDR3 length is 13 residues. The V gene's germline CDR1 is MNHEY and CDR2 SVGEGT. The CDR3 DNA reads TGTGCCAGCGGTAACTGGAGTGGAGCTAGGATGGATTTC. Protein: CASGNWSGARMDF.

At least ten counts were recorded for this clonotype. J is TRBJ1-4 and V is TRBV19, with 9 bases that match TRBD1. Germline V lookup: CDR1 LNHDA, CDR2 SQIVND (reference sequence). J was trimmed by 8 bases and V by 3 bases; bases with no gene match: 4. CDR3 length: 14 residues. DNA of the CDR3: TGTGCCAGTAGTATTGGGACAGGGATGGAAAAACTGTTTTTT. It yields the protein CASSIGTGMEKLFF. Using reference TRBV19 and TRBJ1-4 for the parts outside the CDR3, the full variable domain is DGGITQSPKYLFRKEGQNVTLSCEQNLNHDAMYWYRQDPGQGLRLIYYSQIVNDFQKGDIAEGYSVSREKKESFPLTVTSAQKNPTAFYLCASSIGTGMEKLFFGSGTQLSVL.

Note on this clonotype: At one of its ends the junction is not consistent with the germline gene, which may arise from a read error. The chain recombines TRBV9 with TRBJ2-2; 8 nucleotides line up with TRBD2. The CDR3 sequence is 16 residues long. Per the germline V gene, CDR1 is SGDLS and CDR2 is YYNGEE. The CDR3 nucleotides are TGTGCCGGCAGCGTAGTATCTGCGGGAGGAACCGGGGAGCTGTTTTTT. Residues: CAGSVVSAGGTGELFF.

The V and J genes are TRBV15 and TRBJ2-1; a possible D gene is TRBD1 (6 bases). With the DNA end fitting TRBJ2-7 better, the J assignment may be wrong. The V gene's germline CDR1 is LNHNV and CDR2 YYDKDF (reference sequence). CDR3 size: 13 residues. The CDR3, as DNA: TGTGCCACCAGCGGCAGGGGTTCCAATGAGCAGTACTTC. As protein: CATSGRGSNEQYF.

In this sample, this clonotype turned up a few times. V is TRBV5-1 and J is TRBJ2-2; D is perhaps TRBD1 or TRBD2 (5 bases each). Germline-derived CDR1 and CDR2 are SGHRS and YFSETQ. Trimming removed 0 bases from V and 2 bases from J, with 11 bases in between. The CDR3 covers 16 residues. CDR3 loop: CASSLAGQTNTGELFF. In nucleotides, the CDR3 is TGCGCCAGCAGCTTGGCGGGGCAAACCAACACCGGGGAGCTGTTTTTT.

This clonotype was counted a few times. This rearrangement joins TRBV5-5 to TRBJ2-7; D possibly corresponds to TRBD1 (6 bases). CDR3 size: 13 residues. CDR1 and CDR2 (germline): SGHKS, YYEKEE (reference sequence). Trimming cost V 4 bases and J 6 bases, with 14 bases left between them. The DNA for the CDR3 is TGTGCCAGCAGCCAAGATTACAGGGTCGAGCAGTACTTC. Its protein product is CASSQDYRVEQYF.

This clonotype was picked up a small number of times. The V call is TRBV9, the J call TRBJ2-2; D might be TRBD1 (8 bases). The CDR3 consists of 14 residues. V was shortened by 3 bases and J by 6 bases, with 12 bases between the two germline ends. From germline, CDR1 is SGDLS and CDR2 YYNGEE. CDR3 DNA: TGTGCCAGCAGCGACAGGGGGGGGGCCGGGGAGCTGTTTTTT. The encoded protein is CASSDRGGAGELFF.

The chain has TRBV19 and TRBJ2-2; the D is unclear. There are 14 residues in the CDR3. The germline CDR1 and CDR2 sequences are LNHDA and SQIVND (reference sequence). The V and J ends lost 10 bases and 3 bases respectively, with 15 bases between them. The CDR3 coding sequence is TGTGCCACCAAGAGGAGCCAGTACACCGGGGAGCTGTTTTTT. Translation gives CATKRSQYTGELFF.